This note documents a single TCR beta chain sequence. This sample stems from a study of shared clonotypes between healthy human individuals. Sequencing was performed with immunoSEQ multiplex PCR; in TCRdb, only in-frame clones are kept and a portion is missing. The table has approximately 2,200,000 clones, around 93% seen once. From germline, CDR1 is MGHRA and CDR2 YSYEKL. V gave up 0 bases and J gave up 0 bases, with 11 bases separating them. CDR3 length: 16 residues. CD45RO-negative, CCR7-selected cells formed the naive CD8 fraction, which excluded terminally differentiated effector memory CD45RA+ cells. Healthy adults negative for HIV, lacking recent acute infections or vaccinations, served as donors.

Sequenced sample: naive CD8+ T cells from PBMCs. This TCR derives from a man younger than 35 in good health. Some clones in this sample may be carry-over from other donors' samples. The chain couples TRBV4-1 to TRBJ1-1; no clear D gene. CDR3 sequence: CASSQEGQRMNTEAFF. The CDR3 coding sequence is TGCGCCAGCAGCCAAGAAGGGCAGCGGATGAACACTGAAGCTTTCTTT.